A single sample gave rise to the 27 T cell receptor beta chains below, sequenced in a study of blood T cell repertoires in COVID-19. Clones were sequenced by immunoSEQ multiplex PCR, and TCRdb holds only the in-frame ones, with some missing. The data show tens of thousands of clones, with approximately 90% seen just once and roughly 4.8% held by the top ten. The sample comprised peripheral blood. These receptors were taken from a human donor in a cohort sampled during active COVID-19.

This clone was counted once. The chain recombines TRBV2 with TRBJ1-5; TRBD1 agrees at 11 bases. The V gene's germline CDR1 is SNHLY and CDR2 FYNNEI. Trimming took 7 bases from V and 5 from J; bases not matched to a gene: 4. This CDR3 spans 14 amino acids. CDR3 loop: CASTPGQGDQPQHF. The CDR3 DNA reads as TGTGCCAGCACCCCGGGACAGGGGGATCAGCCCCAGCATTTT.

The chain combines TRBV30 with TRBJ2-7, with D perhaps TRBD2 (6 bases). The V gene's germline CDR1 is GTSNPN and CDR2 SVGIG (reference sequence). The CDR3 length is 11 residues. Between the trimmed V and J ends, which lost 4 bases and 7 bases, there was a span of 11 bases. DNA of the CDR3: TGTGCCTGGATCTACGGGAGAGAGCAGTACTTC. Its translation is CAWIYGREQYF. Variable domain in full (rest from reference TRBV30 and TRBJ2-7): SQTIHQWPATLVQPVGSPLSLECTVEGTSNPNLYWYRQAAGRGLQLLFYSVGIGQISSEVPQNLSASRPQDRQFILSSKKLLLSDSGFYLCAWIYGREQYFGPGTRLTVT.

The J gene is TRBJ2-1, the V gene TRBV27; 9 nucleotides align to TRBD2. The CDR3 covers 15 residues. Trimming took 4 bases from V and 9 from J; bases not matched to a gene: 10. CDR1 MNHEY and CDR2 SMNVEV come from the germline V gene (reference sequence). The CDR3 here is CASSSSTSGSIEQFF. In DNA form, the CDR3 reads TGTGCCAGCAGTTCATCGACTAGCGGCAGTATTGAGCAGTTCTTC.

The genes are TRBV27 and TRBJ2-1, with 9 nucleotides matching TRBD2. The CDR3 has 15 amino acids. In germline, CDR1 is MNHEY, CDR2 SMNVEV (reference sequence). Trimming removed 1 base from V and 5 bases from J; junction bases left unmatched: 3. CDR3: CASSLYPSGNNEQFF. The CDR3 DNA is TGTGCCAGCAGTTTATACCCTAGCGGGAACAATGAGCAGTTCTTC.

The chain employs TRBV19 and TRBJ1-5; a possible D gene is TRBD1 (6 bases). V lost 1 base to trimming and J lost 0 bases, with 13 bases between them. Germline V gives CDR1 LNHDA, CDR2 SQIVND (reference sequence). This CDR3 has 17 amino acids. CDR3 sequence: CASSIGDIYYSNQPQHF. The CDR3 coding sequence is TGTGCCAGTAGTATAGGGGACATATATTATAGCAATCAGCCCCAGCATTTT.

The chain is built from TRBV6-6 and TRBJ2-4, with 9 bases lining up with TRBD2. The CDR3 contains 15 residues. J lost 5 bases, V lost 5 bases, and 7 bases had no gene match. CDR1 and CDR2 from the germline V gene are MNHNY and SVGAGI (reference sequence). The CDR3 reads CASSKSSGEQNIQYF. The CDR3, as DNA: TGTGCCAGCAGTAAATCTAGCGGGGAGCAAAACATTCAGTACTTC.

The V gene is TRBV28, the J gene TRBJ1-2; D gene unclear. Germline V CDR1 and CDR2: MDHEN, SYDVKM. Trimming stripped 2 bases from V and 8 bases from J, with 12 bases between. The CDR3 covers 13 residues. The CDR3 loop reads CASSLPRVLGYTF. The CDR3 nucleotides read TGTGCCAGCAGTTTACCGAGGGTGTTAGGCTACACCTTC.

V is TRBV18 and J is TRBJ2-7; D might be TRBD1 (6 bases). Trimming took off 3 bases at V and 4 bases at J, with 13 bases between the two ends. This CDR3 is 14 amino acids long. The V gene's germline CDR1 is KGHSH and CDR2 LQKENI. CDR3 DNA sequence: TGTGCCAGCTCACCGGCGACAGGAGATTACGAGCAGTACTTC. It yields the protein CASSPATGDYEQYF.

The chain joins TRBV5-4 to TRBJ2-1; 8 bases agree with TRBD1. CDR3 length: 16 amino acids. Germline loops: CDR1 SGHNT, CDR2 YYREEE (reference sequence). Trimming took 3 bases from V and 0 from J; bases not matched to a gene: 5. CDR3 region: CASSWEGTGSYNEQFF. The DNA for the CDR3 is TGTGCCAGCAGCTGGGAAGGGACAGGCTCCTACAATGAGCAGTTCTTC.

The sample holds one count of this clone. The chain links TRBV9 to TRBJ2-3; D is perhaps TRBD1 (6 bases). V shed 7 bases and J shed 2 bases, with 20 bases lying between them. This CDR3 region has 16 residues. CDR1 SGDLS and CDR2 YYNGEE come from the germline V gene. Written as DNA, the CDR3 is TGTGCCAGCGGACGTCATGGGACATCCTACACAGATACGCAGTATTTT. Translation gives CASGRHGTSYTDTQYF.

The chain carries TRBV5-1 and TRBJ2-7; 16 nucleotides align to TRBD2. Per the germline V gene, CDR1 is SGHRS and CDR2 is YFSETQ. V gave up 0 bases and J gave up 6 bases; unmatched junction bases: 3. The CDR3 spans 16 residues. CDR3 residues: CASSLGGTSGRAEQYF. The CDR3 DNA sequence: TGCGCCAGCAGCTTGGGGGGGACTAGCGGGAGGGCCGAGCAGTACTTC.

The gene calls are TRBV9 and TRBJ1-2; D is perhaps TRBD1 (5 bases). CDR3 length: 13 residues. The V gene's germline CDR1 is SGDLS and CDR2 YYNGEE. Trimming stripped 1 base from V and 1 base from J, with 5 bases between. CDR3 in DNA: TGTGCCAGCAGCGTACAGGGTAACTATGGCTACACCTTC. This sequence encodes CASSVQGNYGYTF. The complete variable domain, with remaining parts taken from reference TRBV9 and TRBJ1-2, reads DSGVTQTPKHLITATGQRVTLRCSPRSGDLSVYWYQQSLDQGLQFLIQYYNGEERAKGNILERFSAQQFPDLHSELNLSSLELGDSALYFCASSVQGNYGYTFGSGTRLTVV.

The chain links TRBV6-5 to TRBJ2-7; tentatively, D is TRBD1 (5 bases). The CDR3 runs 12 residues. V lost 6 bases and J 6 bases, leaving 12 bases between the germline ends. Looked up from germline, CDR1 is MNHEY and CDR2 is SVGAGI. In nucleotides, the CDR3 is TGTGCCAGCAGGGGGCCGATGCTCGAGCAGTACTTC. Its translation: CASRGPMLEQYF.

The rearrangement uses TRBV7-9 and TRBJ1-2, with D possibly TRBD1 on 5 matching bases. The CDR3 contains 14 residues. The V gene lost 5 bases and the J gene lost 6 bases, with 16 bases spanning the gap. Germline assignment: CDR1 SEHNR and CDR2 FQNEAQ (reference sequence). CDR3 protein: CASSPVDRTNGYTF. The CDR3 bases are TGTGCCAGCAGCCCAGTGGACCGGACAAATGGCTACACCTTC.

This clone occurred once. The J gene is TRBJ1-1, the V gene TRBV7-2; TRBD1 is a possible D gene (6 bases). Trimming stripped 5 bases from V and 0 bases from J, with 10 bases between. Germline V lookup: CDR1 SGHTA, CDR2 FQGNSA. This CDR3 spans 14 amino acids. The CDR3 loop reads CASSNTGLNTEAFF. As DNA, the CDR3 is TGTGCCAGCAGCAACACAGGGTTGAACACTGAAGCTTTCTTT.

V is TRBV15 and J is TRBJ2-6; no firm D call. The ends were cut back, 0 bases at V and 1 base at J, with 7 bases in the middle. Germline CDR1 LNHNV, CDR2 YYDKDF (reference sequence). The CDR3 contains 16 residues. The CDR3 bases are TGTGCCACCAGCAGAGATTGGAGTTCTGGGGCCAACGTCCTGACTTTC. Encoded protein: CATSRDWSSGANVLTF.

CDR3 protein: CASSTGSSYEQYF. The CDR3 region has the DNA TGTGCCAGTTCCACAGGGAGCTCCTACGAGCAGTACTTC. This chain links TRBV19 with TRBJ2-7; tentative D call: TRBD1 (6 bases). The germline CDR1 and CDR2 sequences are LNHDA and SQIVND (reference sequence). Trimming removed 8 bases from V and 0 bases from J, with 11 bases in between. The CDR3 contains 13 residues.

Notes on this clone: Compared with germline, one end of the junction differs, possibly owing to a read error. This chain connects TRBV7-7 to TRBJ2-4; 9 nucleotides agree with TRBD2. The germline CDR1 and CDR2 sequences are SSHAT and FNYEAQ (reference sequence). CDR3 size: 17 residues. The CDR3 nucleotides read TGTGCTAGCAGCTTATTCGTACTAGCGGGTGAAAAAAACATTCAGTACTTC. This gives the protein CASSLFVLAGEKNIQYF. Drawing the rest from reference TRBV7-7 and TRBJ2-4, the complete variable domain is GAGVSQSPRYKVTKRGQDVTLRCDPISSHATLYWYQQALGQGPEFLTYFNYEAQPDKSGLPSDRFSAERPEGSISTLTIQRTEQRDSAMYRCASSLFVLAGEKNIQYFGAGTRLSVL.

V is TRBV19 and J is TRBJ2-7; D perhaps matches TRBD2 (7 bases). CDR1 is LNHDA and CDR2 is SQIVND in the germline V gene (reference sequence). The CDR3 loop spans 15 amino acids. V lost 6 bases and J 3 bases, leaving 18 bases between the germline ends. The CDR3 is CASRRGGTGVYEQYF. The DNA of the CDR3 is TGTGCCAGTAGGAGGGGGGGAACAGGAGTCTACGAGCAGTACTTC.

In its sample, this clone was seen a few times. The chain recombines TRBV24-1 with TRBJ1-5; 7 bases are shared with TRBD1. In germline, CDR1 is KGHDR, CDR2 SFDVKD. The CDR3 length is 14 residues. Losses at the gene ends were 9 bases for V and 0 bases for J; bases not matched to a gene: 4. The CDR3 bases are TGTGCCACCGGGACAGAATATAGCAATCAGCCCCAGCATTTT. Amino acids: CATGTEYSNQPQHF.

The V call is TRBV9, the J call TRBJ1-4; weak D call: TRBD1 (5 bases). Trimming shortened V by 3 bases and J by 8 bases, and 14 bases separated the two germline ends. This CDR3 has 14 residues. Germline CDR1 and CDR2: SGDLS and YYNGEE. CDR3 amino acids: CASSAGDPWEKLFF. CDR3 nucleotides: TGTGCCAGCAGCGCGGGGGACCCATGGGAAAAACTGTTTTTT.

This rearrangement joins TRBV15 to TRBJ1-5, with 10 bases lining up with TRBD1. This CDR3 is built from 17 residues. CDR1 is LNHNV and CDR2 is YYDKDF in the germline V gene (reference sequence). V gave up 2 bases and J gave up 7 bases; unmatched junction bases: 11. CDR3 loop: CATSRPGQGTGRQPQHF. The CDR3 coding sequence is TGTGCCACCAGCAGACCGGGACAGGGGACGGGTCGGCAGCCCCAGCATTTT.

The rearrangement links TRBV4-1 to TRBJ2-3; 7 bases align to TRBD1. The J segment lost 2 bases and the V segment lost 0 bases, leaving 11 bases of the junction unmatched. This CDR3 has 18 residues. CDR1 and CDR2 (germline): MGHRA, YSYEKL. The CDR3 loop is CASSQDRRQGLATDTQYF. CDR3 DNA sequence: TGCGCCAGCAGCCAAGATCGAAGACAGGGCCTAGCCACAGATACGCAGTATTTT.

The genes are TRBV7-6 and TRBJ1-5; 12 positions agree with TRBD1. After removal of 5 bases from V and 4 bases from J, the junction contained 15 bases not matched to a gene. CDR1 and CDR2 from the germline V gene are SGHVS and FNYEAQ. This CDR3 region has 19 residues. The CDR3, as DNA: TGTGCCAGCAGCACAAAGCCGGGACAGGGGGCCCCTCGTAATCAGCCCCAGCATTTT. This translates into CASSTKPGQGAPRNQPQHF. The complete variable domain, with remaining parts taken from reference TRBV7-6 and TRBJ1-5, reads GAGVSQSPRYKVTKRGQDVALRCDPISGHVSLYWYRQALGQGPEFLTYFNYEAQQDKSGLPNDRFSAERPEGSISTLTIQRTEQRDSAMYRCASSTKPGQGAPRNQPQHFGDGTRLSIL.

This clone is a singleton in its sample. The V and J genes are TRBV19 and TRBJ2-1; 7 positions match TRBD2. The CDR3 sequence is 16 residues long. Germline V CDR1 and CDR2: LNHDA, SQIVND (reference sequence). Unmatched junction bases numbered 11, after V lost 2 bases and J lost 7 bases. Here the CDR3 reads CASSISSGMGYNEQFF. The CDR3 DNA is TGTGCCAGTAGTATATCAAGCGGGATGGGTTATAATGAGCAGTTCTTC. The whole variable domain, remainder taken from reference TRBV19 and TRBJ2-1, is DGGITQSPKYLFRKEGQNVTLSCEQNLNHDAMYWYRQDPGQGLRLIYYSQIVNDFQKGDIAEGYSVSREKKESFPLTVTSAQKNPTAFYLCASSISSGMGYNEQFFGPGTRLTVL.

The J gene is TRBJ1-2, the V gene TRBV29-1; D ambiguous. CDR1 and CDR2 (germline): SQVTM, ANQGSEA. The V end lost 5 bases, the J end lost 5 bases, and 12 bases lay between the germline ends. This CDR3 contains 12 residues. As DNA, the CDR3 is TGCAGCGTTCCTCGAGGGAGATATGGCTACACCTTC. It translates to CSVPRGRYGYTF.

V gene TRBV28 combines with J gene TRBJ1-5; D gene unclear. V was clipped by 4 bases and J by 11 bases, with 21 bases between them. In germline, CDR1 is MDHEN, CDR2 SYDVKM. CDR3 length: 15 residues. CDR3 in DNA: TGTGCCAGCAGTTCCCCCCCGAAGGAGGTGTTGTCCCAGCATTTT. Translation gives CASSSPPKEVLSQHF.